This TCR beta chain emerged from a study of beta chain features in type 1 diabetes (dated by TCRdb to 2016 to 2019). Regarding the complete study: No differences in mean age, gender distribution, total cell number or subset yield were found between patients and healthy donors. A total of some 100,000,000 sorted cells were examined across all samples, and a strong correlation was observed between cell number per subset and RNA yield. In the study, TCRB repertoires of sorted circulating CD4+ T cell subsets from recently diagnosed type 1 diabetes patients were compared with those of matched healthy donors. Whereas all 30 or so donors provided naive and central memory subsets, regulatory and stem cell-like memory subsets were isolated from just 8 patients and roughly 8 healthy donors.

What the authors observed across the whole study: Because cDNA was sequenced instead of genomic DNA, activated cells with high expression could be over-represented, although the groups did not differ in activation or CD3 levels. Naive, central memory and regulatory TCRB repertoires appeared to be more alike among patients than among healthy donors. Only small numbers of individuals were included in the HLA sub-analyses, which left unresolved whether HLA type had any influence on TCRB rearrangement. At VDJ recombination sites, type 1 diabetes patients had fewer insertions and more deleted nucleotides, which implies abnormalities in thymic rearrangement. A moderate but significant shortening of TCRB CDR3 length was observed in type 1 diabetes patients in all four CD4+ subsets. PCR might favor shorter templates, but patient and control samples were amplified and corrected together, so any skew would affect both groups equally.

From each donor, a single peripheral blood sample of about 100 mL on average was drawn into heparinised tubes. A BD FACSAria II and a panel including CD45RO, CCR7, CD25, CD127, CD95 and CD27 were used to sort naive, central memory, regulatory and stem cell-like memory CD4+ T cells. Every sorted population had a purity above 95%. Right away, PBMCs were isolated by Lymphoprep density gradient centrifugation and were stained directly, with no culture step. To minimize batch effects, samples were stained and sorted in pairs, one healthy donor with one patient per experiment. This clone occurred a few times. No cognate antigen has been identified for it. Qualities for individual bases were not recorded, and no much larger clone is one base off. The High Capacity cDNA Reverse Transcription Kit was used to reverse transcribe all of the isolated RNA, meaning that expressed TCRB transcripts were what got sequenced. Deep immunoSEQ sequencing was applied to naive, central memory and regulatory T cell samples, giving an average of around 4 million total reads per sample. After sorted cells were lysed in RLT buffer, RNA was extracted with DNase-treated RNeasy Micro or Mini kits, with the choice depending on cell number. Each cell subset was processed on its own to prevent cross-contamination, while patient and healthy donor samples were processed together. The immunoSEQ multiplex PCR was used to amplify TCRB sequences from cDNA, yielding 87-bp fragments that span the CDR3 region. Amplicons were sequenced on the Illumina HiSeq platform. The published analysis was carried out like this. PCR bias was corrected computationally using synthetic template baselines, and reads within Hamming distance 2 were collapsed, with unmergeable singletons discarded. Reads were aligned to IMGT to assign V, D and J genes, CDR3 length, and insertions or deletions at six rearrangement sites. Within each subset, clonotype counts were normalized to sorted cell number, after which true diversity and Gini coefficients were computed with the tcR R package. The overlap coefficient, calculated on TCRB nucleotide sequences, was used to measure repertoire sharing. Out-of-frame TCRB sequences from naive cells were analyzed to stand in for the pre-selection repertoire. The source is immuneACCESS, and TCRdb retained only in-frame sequences with V and J called. Part of the clones is not carried over; for the studies checked, unresolved V genes explain less than half of this, and the remainder is unexplained. The V and J calls and the clone size are those of that table, but D and trimming were determined from the DNA. Here the sample has a few hundred thousand clones; approximately 16% occur a single time. The ten largest make up more than 0.015% of the sample.

CDR1 and CDR2 are drawn from the germline V gene: SGHVS, FQNEAQ. Ends trimmed: V by 4 bases, J by 2 bases; bases unmatched to a gene: 13. From the cysteine up to the phenylalanine, the CDR3 has a length of 19 residues. This entry keeps only the CDR3 DNA: 57 bases, framed from base 1. The sample was naive CD4+ T cells from blood. The cell subset or site label corresponds to: true naive CD4+ T cells. The sequence is built from TRBV7-8 and TRBJ2-3; 12 nucleotides in the junction match TRBD2. This TCR came from a man between 18 and 29 years old with type 1 diabetes. The sequenced DNA is TGTGCCAGCAGCTCAGCCGTGAGGACTAGCGGGGAGCCCACAGATACGCAGTATTTT. It translates to CASSSAVRTSGEPTDTQYF.